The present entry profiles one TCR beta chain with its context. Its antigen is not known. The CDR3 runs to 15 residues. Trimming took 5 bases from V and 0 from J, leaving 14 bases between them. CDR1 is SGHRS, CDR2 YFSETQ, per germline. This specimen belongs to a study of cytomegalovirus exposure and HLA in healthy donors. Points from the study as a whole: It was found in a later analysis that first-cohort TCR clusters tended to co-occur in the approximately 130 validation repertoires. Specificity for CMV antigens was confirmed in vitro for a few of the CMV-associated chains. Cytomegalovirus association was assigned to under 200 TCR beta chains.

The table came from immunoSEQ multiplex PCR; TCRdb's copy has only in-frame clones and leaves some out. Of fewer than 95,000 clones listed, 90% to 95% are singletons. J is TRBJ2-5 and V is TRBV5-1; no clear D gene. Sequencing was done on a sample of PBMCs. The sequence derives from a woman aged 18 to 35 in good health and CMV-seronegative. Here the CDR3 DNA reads TGCGCCAGCAGTCAAATCCCGAGCAACCAAGAGACCCAGTACTTC. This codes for CASSQIPSNQETQYF. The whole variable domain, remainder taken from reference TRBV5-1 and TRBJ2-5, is KAGVTQTPRYLIKTRGQQVTLSCSPISGHRSVSWYQQTPGQGLQFLFEYFSETQRNKGNFPGRFSGRQFSNSRSEMNVSTLELGDSALYLCASSQIPSNQETQYFGPGTRLLVL.